Shown below are 32 T cell receptor beta chains from a single sample sequenced in a study of T cell repertoires in cytomegalovirus infection. One entry per CDR3 protein, called by TCRdb with MiXCR from the reads. The sample lists 500,000 or so distinct CDR3 sequences, 15% to 20% occurring once. The material sequenced was CD8+ T cells from PBMCs. Every receptor here comes from a human donor in good health (CMV status not recorded). Some clones in this sample may be carry-over from other donors' samples.

This clonotype was counted a few times. The chain has TRBV9 and TRBJ1-1, with D possibly being TRBD1 (5 bases). The CDR3 contains 15 residues. V was pared by 3 bases and J by 0 bases, with 12 bases between. The germline V gene has CDR1 SGDLS and CDR2 YYNGEE. The CDR3 nucleotides are TGTGCCAGCAGCGAAGGGACGGGTATGAACACTGAAGCTTTCTTT. Amino acids: CASSEGTGMNTEAFF.

The chain's CDR3 is CASRSYQNIQYF. The CDR3 DNA is TGTGCCAGCAGATCCTACCAAAACATTCAGTACTTC. The chain is built from TRBV27 and TRBJ2-4, with D unresolved. Germline V gene sequence: CDR1 MNHEY, CDR2 SMNVEV (reference sequence). This CDR3 region has 12 residues. Trimming stripped 6 bases from V and 5 bases from J, with 8 bases between.

This clonotype was picked up a small number of times. The CDR3 DNA sequence: TGTGCCAGCAGTTCATCTCCCGGACAGGTCTCCTACGAGCAGTACTTC. Translated: CASSSSPGQVSYEQYF. V and J are TRBV27 and TRBJ2-7; 7 bases align to TRBD1. The CDR3 is made up of 16 amino acids. CDR1 is MNHEY and CDR2 is SMNVEV in the germline V gene (reference sequence). V was pared by 4 bases and J by 0 bases, with 9 bases of the junction left unmatched.

This clonotype was counted at least ten times. The chain uses TRBV27 and TRBJ2-7, with 8 bases lining up with TRBD2. The junction had 3 bases not matched to a gene; V was cut back by 3 bases and J by 2 bases. Germline V gene data show CDR1 as MNHEY and CDR2 as SMNVEV (reference sequence). This CDR3 has 14 amino acids. The CDR3, as DNA: TGTGCCAGCAGTTTTACGGGAGGGACCTACGAGCAGTACTTC. It encodes CASSFTGGTYEQYF.

This clonotype was seen ten or more times. The V and J genes are TRBV12-3 or TRBV12-4 and TRBJ1-2; D gene ambiguous. The V end was cut by 6 bases, the J end by 4 bases, with 15 bases between. The CDR3 runs to 14 residues. The CDR3 region is CASSPNRAFYGYTF. The CDR3 DNA sequence: TGTGCCAGCAGCCCCAACAGAGCATTCTATGGCTACACCTTC.

In this sample, this clonotype turned up many times. The rearrangement joins TRBV5-4 to TRBJ2-7; the match to TRBD1 covers 7 bases. There are 16 residues in the CDR3. From germline, CDR1 is SGHNT and CDR2 YYREEE (reference sequence). V lost 4 bases and J lost 0; bases outside the gene matches: 10. The DNA for the CDR3 is TGTGCCAGCAGCCAGGACAGGTCCCAAACCTCCTACGAGCAGTACTTC. Translating gives CASSQDRSQTSYEQYF.

The table lists this clonotype with many counts. This rearrangement joins TRBV7-9 to TRBJ2-1, with 8 bases matching TRBD1. The CDR3 totals 12 residues. In germline, CDR1 is SEHNR, CDR2 FQNEAQ (reference sequence). J gave up 9 bases and V 6 bases, and 4 bases lay outside the gene matches. CDR3 residues: CASRTGEIEQFF. The DNA for the CDR3 is TGTGCCAGCAGGACAGGGGAGATTGAGCAGTTCTTC.

The V call is TRBV27, the J call TRBJ2-7; D is possibly TRBD1 (6 bases). Between the trimmed V and J ends, which lost 7 bases and 3 bases, there was a span of 13 bases. The CDR3 has 13 amino acids. The germline V gene encodes CDR1 MNHEY and CDR2 SMNVEV (reference sequence). The CDR3 DNA reads TGTGCCAGCATTTTTGGACAGAGCTACGAGCAGTACTTC. It is translated as CASIFGQSYEQYF.

This clonotype was seen ten or more times. CDR3 residues: CASSEAVARRTYEQYF. CDR3 nucleotide sequence: TGTGCCAGCAGTGAAGCGGTCGCCAGGCGTACCTACGAGCAGTACTTC. V usage is TRBV6-1 and J usage is TRBJ2-7; no definite D call. With 0 bases removed from V and 2 bases from J, the gap between germline ends came to 14 bases. CDR3 length equals 16 residues. Germline CDR1 is MNHNS and CDR2 is SASEGT.

The chain recombines TRBV5-8 with TRBJ1-5, with D unresolved. The CDR3 has 15 residues. V lost 4 bases, J lost 6 bases, and 17 bases lay in between. CDR1 and CDR2 (germline): SGHTS, YDEGEE. The CDR3 protein is CASSPVPGRSQPQHF. CDR3 nucleotides: TGTGCCAGCAGCCCGGTGCCGGGCCGCAGTCAGCCCCAGCATTTT.

This clonotype was found a few times. The chain carries TRBV5-1 and TRBJ1-2, with unresolved D. This CDR3 comprises 14 residues. The germline gives CDR1 SGHRS, CDR2 YFSETQ. Trimming removed 5 bases from V and 2 bases from J, with 13 bases in between. CDR3 loop: CASSYLVGNYGYTF. The CDR3 bases are TGCGCCAGCAGTTACTTAGTGGGGAACTATGGCTACACCTTC.

With regard to this clonotype: A much larger clone lies a single base off, so this may be a read error. This sequence joins TRBV2 and TRBJ2-1; D uncertain. V was cut by 5 bases and J by 8 bases, with 7 bases left in between. This CDR3 region has 11 residues. CDR1 and CDR2 (germline): SNHLY, FYNNEI. CDR3 nucleotides: TGTGCCAGCAGTCGGAACGATGAGCAGTTCTTC. It codes for CASSRNDEQFF.

This chain uses TRBV27 with TRBJ2-3; D not resolved. The V gene lost 7 bases and the J gene lost 3 bases, with 11 bases spanning the gap. The CDR3 length is 13 residues. Germline lookup yields CDR1 MNHEY and CDR2 SMNVEV (reference sequence). CDR3: CASTFRGTDTQYF. The CDR3 nucleotides are TGTGCCAGCACTTTTAGAGGAACAGATACGCAGTATTTT.

The chain has TRBV29-1 and TRBJ2-7; no clear D. From germline, CDR1 is SQVTM and CDR2 ANQGSEA. The CDR3 runs to 13 residues. V was pared by 0 bases and J by 2 bases, with 8 bases between. The CDR3, as DNA: TGCAGCGTTGAAGAACAGAACCCCTACGAGCAGTACTTC. It specifies CSVEEQNPYEQYF.

V gene TRBV6-5 combines with J gene TRBJ1-6; D gene unclear. V lost 0 bases to trimming and J lost 8 bases, with 14 bases between them. Looked up from germline, CDR1 is MNHEY and CDR2 is SVGAGI. The CDR3 spans 16 residues. CDR3 in DNA: TGTGCCAGCAGTTACTCGATTGGCTTCCGGGATTCACCCCTCCACTTT. Its translation: CASSYSIGFRDSPLHF.

This clonotype was detected ten times or more. The chain is built from TRBV4-1 and TRBJ1-5; 11 nucleotides match TRBD1. The ends lost 1 base at V and 7 bases at J; junction bases unmatched: 3. The germline gives CDR1 MGHRA, CDR2 YSYEKL. The CDR3 is 15 amino acids. The CDR3 is CASSQGTGGGQPQHF. The DNA for the CDR3 is TGCGCCAGCAGCCAAGGGACAGGGGGCGGACAGCCCCAGCATTTT.

At least ten counts were recorded for this clonotype. The V and J genes are TRBV7-3 and TRBJ2-5, with D uncertain. In germline, CDR1 is SGHTA, CDR2 FQGTGA. This CDR3 is 13 amino acids long. V was shortened by 2 bases and J by 4 bases, with 8 bases between the two germline ends. The CDR3 here is CASSLHQRETQYF. The DNA for the CDR3 is TGTGCCAGCAGCTTACACCAGCGAGAGACCCAGTACTTC.

This clonotype was counted between two and nine times. The V gene is TRBV20-1, the J gene TRBJ1-6; 9 bases line up with TRBD1. Losses at the gene ends were 6 bases for V and 9 bases for J; bases not matched to a gene: 9. The length of the CDR3 is 14 residues. In germline, CDR1 is DFQATT, CDR2 SNEGSKA (reference sequence). The CDR3 coding sequence is TGCAGTGCCTCCGGACAGGGGATTAGTTCACCCCTCCACTTT. Protein: CSASGQGISSPLHF.

This clonotype was counted ten times or more. V and J are TRBV11-2 and TRBJ1-5; a possible D gene is TRBD1 (5 bases). Germline loops: CDR1 SGHAT, CDR2 FQNNGV. This CDR3 region has 16 residues. The V end was cut by 5 bases, the J end by 4 bases, with 18 bases between. CDR3 amino acids: CASSAPRDLGNQPQHF. CDR3 coding DNA: TGTGCCAGCAGCGCCCCCAGGGACTTGGGAAATCAGCCCCAGCATTTT. Variable domain in full (rest from reference TRBV11-2 and TRBJ1-5): EAGVAQSPRYKIIEKRQSVAFWCNPISGHATLYWYQQILGQGPKLLIQFQNNGVVDDSQLPKDRFSAERLKGVDSTLKIQPAKLEDSAVYLCASSAPRDLGNQPQHFGDGTRLSIL.

This clonotype has at least ten counts. This chain links TRBV11-2 with TRBJ2-1; 10 bases are shared with TRBD2. The CDR3 has 16 residues. Germline CDR1 SGHAT, CDR2 FQNNGV. V lost 5 bases to trimming and J lost 2 bases; unmatched junction nucleotides: 6. CDR3 DNA sequence: TGTGCCAGCAGCCCGGGACTAGCGATAACCTACAATGAGCAGTTCTTC. Residues: CASSPGLAITYNEQFF.

The chain links TRBV10-3 to TRBJ2-1; 11 bases map to TRBD2. The CDR3 length is 13 residues. Per germline, CDR1 ENHRY and CDR2 SYGVKD. Unmatched junction bases numbered 4, after V lost 6 bases and J lost 9 bases. The CDR3 loop reads CAIRFGTSGEQFF. CDR3 coding DNA: TGTGCCATCAGATTCGGGACTAGCGGTGAGCAGTTCTTC.

This clonotype has ten or more counts. This chain joins TRBV7-7 and TRBJ2-5; TRBD2 matches at 7 bases. Trimming took 2 bases from V and 3 from J; bases not matched to a gene: 6. The germline V gene encodes CDR1 SSHAT and CDR2 FNYEAQ (reference sequence). The CDR3 has 15 amino acids. The CDR3 is CASSLYQRGKETQYF. CDR3 in DNA: TGTGCCAGCAGCTTATACCAGCGGGGTAAAGAGACCCAGTACTTC.

In this sample, this clonotype turned up many times. The chain carries TRBV7-3 and TRBJ2-3; tentative D call: TRBD1 (6 bases). Germline assignment: CDR1 SGHTA and CDR2 FQGTGA. V was clipped by 4 bases and J by 2 bases, with 25 bases between them. The CDR3 runs 19 residues. CDR3 protein: CASSSSNPRGEAYTDTQYF. As DNA, the CDR3 is TGTGCCAGCAGCTCCTCCAACCCCAGGGGTGAGGCCTACACAGATACGCAGTATTTT.

This clonotype was picked up many times. This sequence joins TRBV12-3 or TRBV12-4 and TRBJ2-1, with 8 positions matching TRBD2. The CDR3 contains 16 residues. The V gene end was trimmed by 7 bases and the J gene end by 2 bases; junction bases not matched to a gene: 10. The CDR3 loop is CASTNGGAVAYNEQFF. CDR3 in DNA: TGTGCCAGCACGAACGGGGGGGCCGTCGCCTACAATGAGCAGTTCTTC.

This clonotype was seen repeatedly, ten times or more. The genes are TRBV7-8 and TRBJ2-1, with 14 positions matching TRBD2. The V segment lost 5 bases and the J segment 10 bases; nucleotides outside the gene matches: 7. Germline V lookup: CDR1 SGHVS, CDR2 FQNEAQ. The CDR3 runs 15 residues. The CDR3 is CASSPAGLAGDEQFF. The CDR3 nucleotides read TGTGCCAGCAGCCCCGCGGGACTAGCGGGAGACGAGCAGTTCTTC. Full variable domain (outside the CDR3, taken from reference TRBV7-8 and TRBJ2-1): GAGVSQSPRYKVAKRGQDVALRCDPISGHVSLFWYQQALGQGPEFLTYFQNEAQLDKSGLPSDRFFAERPEGSVSTLKIQRTQQEDSAVYLCASSPAGLAGDEQFFGPGTRLTVL.

The rearrangement joins TRBV20-1 to TRBJ2-5, with 12 bases lining up with TRBD2. Germline V gene lookup returns CDR1 DFQATT and CDR2 SNEGSKA (reference sequence). Trimming took 4 bases from V and 5 from J; bases not matched to a gene: 8. This CDR3 comprises 15 residues. The DNA for the CDR3 is TGCAGTGCTACTAGCGGGAGGGCCGAGGTCGAGACCCAGTACTTC. The encoded protein is CSATSGRAEVETQYF.

This clonotype was seen repeatedly, ten times or more. This rearrangement joins TRBV11-2 to TRBJ2-3; a possible D gene is TRBD2 (5 bases). From germline, CDR1 is SGHAT and CDR2 FQNNGV. The CDR3 has 17 amino acids. Trimming shortened V by 5 bases and J by 1 base, and 19 bases separated the two germline ends. For the CDR3, the DNA is TGTGCCAGCAGCCCCAGGCCCAGCGTCGGGGGCACAGATACGCAGTATTTT. Protein sequence: CASSPRPSVGGTDTQYF.

The sample holds many counts of this clonotype. The V gene is TRBV10-3, the J gene TRBJ1-1, with 7 bases matching TRBD1. CDR1 and CDR2 (germline): ENHRY, SYGVKD. The J segment lost 6 bases and the V segment lost 6 bases, leaving 10 bases of the junction unmatched. This CDR3 contains 14 residues. CDR3: CAISAGTDSPEAFF. In DNA form, the CDR3 reads TGTGCCATCAGCGCCGGGACAGACAGTCCTGAAGCTTTCTTT.

The J gene is TRBJ2-7, the V gene TRBV5-4, with TRBD2 matching over 7 bases. Germline trimming cut 0 bases from V and 5 bases from J; bases unmatched to any gene: 8. Germline assignment: CDR1 SGHNT and CDR2 YYREEE (reference sequence). The CDR3 consists of 15 residues. The CDR3 loop reads CASSLGRTRAHEQYF. DNA for the CDR3: TGTGCCAGCAGCTTGGGCAGGACTAGAGCCCACGAGCAGTACTTC.

This clonotype was counted many times. The gene calls are TRBV7-9 and TRBJ2-7; 7 nucleotides match TRBD1. Germline V gives CDR1 SEHNR, CDR2 FQNEAQ (reference sequence). J was trimmed by 4 bases and V by 3 bases; bases with no gene match: 12. The CDR3 loop spans 16 amino acids. The CDR3 is CASSFSGQVPSYEQYF. CDR3 in DNA: TGTGCCAGCAGCTTCAGCGGACAGGTACCTTCTTACGAGCAGTACTTC.

The rearrangement links TRBV15 to TRBJ1-3, with 8 bases lining up with TRBD1. V dropped 5 bases and J dropped 2; count of bases not matched to a gene: 5. The CDR3 has 15 amino acids. Germline CDR1 is LNHNV and CDR2 is YYDKDF (reference sequence). The chain's CDR3 is CATSQEQGAGNTIYF. For the CDR3, the DNA is TGTGCCACCAGCCAAGAACAGGGGGCTGGAAACACCATATATTTT.

In its sample, this clonotype was seen a few times. The V call is TRBV7-9, the J call TRBJ1-2; 9 bases line up with TRBD1. Germline CDR1 SEHNR, CDR2 FQNEAQ (reference sequence). V trimming: 5 bases; J trimming: 2 bases; junction bases outside the gene matches: 3. CDR3 length: 14 residues. CDR3 region: CASSHGQGNYGYTF. The CDR3 DNA is TGTGCCAGCAGCCATGGACAGGGGAACTATGGCTACACCTTC. Together with reference TRBV7-9 and TRBJ1-2, the CDR3 gives the full variable domain: DTGVSQNPRHKITKRGQNVTFRCDPISEHNRLYWYRQTLGQGPEFLTYFQNEAQLEKSRLLSDRFSAERPKGSFSTLEIQRTEQGDSAMYLCASSHGQGNYGYTFGSGTRLTVV.